Below are 5 T cell receptor beta chains sequenced from a single sample in a study of molecular identifiers for immune sequencing clone quantification. MiXCR, run by TCRdb on the PCR reads, gives a single entry per CDR3 protein. The sample has around 94,000 distinct CDR3 sequences, 30% to 45% seen once. The material sequenced was naive CD8+ T cells from blood, with Jurkat cell RNA spiked in. Subset specified: FACS-sorted CD8+CD4-CCR7+CD45RA+ naive T cells. These receptor sequences come from a human donor in good health. Some libraries in this study had Jurkat cell RNA spiked in.

This chain joins TRBV5-3 and TRBJ2-1; 16 positions agree with TRBD2. TRBV5-3 counts as an open reading frame of uncertain function. This CDR3 has 16 amino acids. Trimming removed 10 bases from V and 7 bases from J; junction bases left unmatched: 11. CDR3 in DNA: TGTGCCTGCAGCTTGGAGGGACTAGCGGGGGGGAATGAGCAGTTCTTC. Its translation is CACSLEGLAGGNEQFF.

The CDR3 sequence is CASSIGGTGGVGYTF. The CDR3 coding sequence is TGTGCCAGTAGTATAGGAGGGACAGGGGGAGTCGGCTACACCTTC. The J gene is TRBJ1-2, the V gene TRBV19; 11 nucleotides match TRBD1. The ends lost 1 base at V and 8 bases at J; junction bases unmatched: 6. The CDR3 length is 15 residues. CDR1 is LNHDA, CDR2 SQIVND, per germline (reference sequence).

The chain has TRBV6-2 or TRBV6-3 and TRBJ2-7; no clear D gene. Germline V CDR1 and CDR2: MNHEY, SVGEGT. V dropped 3 bases and J dropped 5 bases, with 8 bases sitting between them. CDR3 size: 12 residues. CDR3 sequence reads: CASSYYGNEQYF. CDR3 coding DNA: TGTGCCAGCAGTTATTATGGGAACGAGCAGTACTTC.

This chain uses TRBV13 with TRBJ1-2; 7 bases align to TRBD1. This CDR3 is 14 amino acids long. Germline assignment: CDR1 PRHDT and CDR2 FYEKMQ (reference sequence). Trimming cost V 5 bases and J 7 bases; bases outside gene matches: 10. The CDR3 sequence is CASSPGQAICGYTF. As DNA, the CDR3 is TGTGCCAGCAGCCCCGGACAGGCAATCTGTGGCTACACCTTC.

A remark on this clonotype: A much larger clonotype is one base distant, so this may be a read error. The chain combines TRBV10-1 with TRBJ2-3; 8 nucleotides align to TRBD1. The CDR3 consists of 12 residues. Germline loops: CDR1 WNHNN, CDR2 SYGVQD (reference sequence). For the CDR3, the DNA is TGCGCCAGCAGTGATGGGACAGGTACGCAGTATTTT. Amino acid sequence: CASSDGTGTQYF.